This entry features one T cell receptor (beta chain) sequence. Its specificity is unknown. Germline CDR1 MGHRA, CDR2 YSYEKL. The CDR3 is made up of 16 amino acids. J gave up 1 base and V 7 bases, and 7 bases lay outside the gene matches. These data belong to a study of OX40 agonist ivuxolimab in advanced cancers. Study-wide points: Some patients without response likewise showed low normalized clonal expansion.

The assay was immunoSEQ multiplex PCR, and TCRdb's table has in-frame clones only and misses some. The table records about 46,000 clones, around nine tenths of them present only once. The J gene is TRBJ2-1, the V gene TRBV4-1; TRBD2 matches 10 bases. The source was CD4+ or CD8+ T cells sorted from blood, collected in a trial of the OX40 agonist ivuxolimab. The clonotype was recovered from an adult with an advanced solid tumor such as melanoma, head and neck, liver or kidney cancer. This CDR3 reads CASTQLAGGSYNEQFF. CDR3 coding DNA: TGCGCCAGCACCCAGTTAGCGGGAGGTTCCTACAATGAGCAGTTCTTC.